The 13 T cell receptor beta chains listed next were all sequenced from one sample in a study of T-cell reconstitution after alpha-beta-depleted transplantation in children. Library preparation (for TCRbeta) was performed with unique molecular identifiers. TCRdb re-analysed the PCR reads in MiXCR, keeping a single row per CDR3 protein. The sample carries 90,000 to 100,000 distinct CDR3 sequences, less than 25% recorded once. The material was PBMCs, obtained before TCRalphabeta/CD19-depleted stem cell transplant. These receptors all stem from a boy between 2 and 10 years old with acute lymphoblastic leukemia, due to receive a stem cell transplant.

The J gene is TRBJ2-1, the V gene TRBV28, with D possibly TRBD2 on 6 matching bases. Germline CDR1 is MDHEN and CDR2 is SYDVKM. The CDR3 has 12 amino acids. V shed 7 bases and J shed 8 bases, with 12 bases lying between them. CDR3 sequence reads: CASTGSFHEQFF. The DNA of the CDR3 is TGTGCCAGCACCGGGAGTTTTCATGAGCAGTTCTTC. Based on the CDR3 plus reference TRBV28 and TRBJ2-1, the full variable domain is DVKVTQSSRYLVKRTGEKVFLECVQDMDHENMFWYRQDPGLGLRLIYFSYDVKMKEKGDIPEGYSVSREKKERFSLILESASTNQTSMYLCASTGSFHEQFFGPGTRLTVL.

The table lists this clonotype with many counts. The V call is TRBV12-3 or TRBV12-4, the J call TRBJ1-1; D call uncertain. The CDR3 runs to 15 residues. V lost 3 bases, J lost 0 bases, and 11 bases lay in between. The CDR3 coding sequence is TGTGCCAGCAGTTTGTCACGGGGATTGAACACTGAAGCTTTCTTT. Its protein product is CASSLSRGLNTEAFF.

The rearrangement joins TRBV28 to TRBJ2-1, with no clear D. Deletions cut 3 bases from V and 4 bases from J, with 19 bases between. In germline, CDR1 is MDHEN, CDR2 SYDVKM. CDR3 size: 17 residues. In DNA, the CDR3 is TGTGCCAGCAGTTTGTACGTAGGTAGTTGGGGATACAATGAGCAGTTCTTC. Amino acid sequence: CASSLYVGSWGYNEQFF.

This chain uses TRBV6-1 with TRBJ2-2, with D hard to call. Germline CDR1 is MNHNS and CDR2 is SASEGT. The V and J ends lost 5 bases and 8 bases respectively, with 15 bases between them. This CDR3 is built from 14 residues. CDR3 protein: CASSRGTRGGELFF. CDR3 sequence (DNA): TGTGCCAGCAGTCGCGGTACCCGTGGGGGGGAGCTGTTTTTT.

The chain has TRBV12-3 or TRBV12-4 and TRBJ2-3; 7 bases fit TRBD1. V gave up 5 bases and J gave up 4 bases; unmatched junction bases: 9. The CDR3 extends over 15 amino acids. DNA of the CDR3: TGTGCCAGCAGTCAAATAACAGGGGTTGCAGATACGCAGTATTTT. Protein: CASSQITGVADTQYF.

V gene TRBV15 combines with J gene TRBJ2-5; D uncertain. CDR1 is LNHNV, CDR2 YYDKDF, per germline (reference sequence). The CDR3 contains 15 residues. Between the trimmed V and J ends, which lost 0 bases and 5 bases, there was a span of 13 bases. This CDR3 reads CATSRDGLERETQYF. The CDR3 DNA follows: TGTGCCACCAGCAGAGATGGCTTAGAGAGGGAGACCCAGTACTTC. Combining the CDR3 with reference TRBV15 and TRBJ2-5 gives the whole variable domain DAMVIQNPRYQVTQFGKPVTLSCSQTLNHNVMYWYQQKSSQAPKLLFHYYDKDFNNEADTPDNFQSRRPNTSFCFLDIRSPGLGDTAMYLCATSRDGLERETQYFGPGTRLLVL.

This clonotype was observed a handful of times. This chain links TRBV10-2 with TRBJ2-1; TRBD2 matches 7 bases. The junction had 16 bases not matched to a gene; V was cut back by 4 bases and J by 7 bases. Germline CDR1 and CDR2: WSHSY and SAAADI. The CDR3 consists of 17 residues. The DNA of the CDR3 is TGCGCCAGCAGTGCCTCCGCTAGCGGTCTATTTGGGAATGAGCAGTTCTTC. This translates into CASSASASGLFGNEQFF.

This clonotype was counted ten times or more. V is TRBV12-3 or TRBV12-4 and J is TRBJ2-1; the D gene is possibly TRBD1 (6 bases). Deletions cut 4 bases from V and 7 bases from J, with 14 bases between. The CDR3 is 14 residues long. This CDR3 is CASSYGTSWNEQFF. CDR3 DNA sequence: TGTGCCAGCAGTTACGGGACATCTTGGAATGAGCAGTTCTTC.

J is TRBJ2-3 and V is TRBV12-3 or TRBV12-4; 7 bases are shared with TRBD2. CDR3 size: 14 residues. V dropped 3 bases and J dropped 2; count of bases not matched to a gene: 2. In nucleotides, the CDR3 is TGTGCCAGCAGTTTCAGCGGGAACACAGATACGCAGTATTTT. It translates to CASSFSGNTDTQYF.

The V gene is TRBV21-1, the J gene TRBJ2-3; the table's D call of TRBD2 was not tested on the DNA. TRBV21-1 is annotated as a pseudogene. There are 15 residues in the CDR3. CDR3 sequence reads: CASSKAWGGADTQYF. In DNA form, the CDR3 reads TGTGCCAGCAGCAAAGCTTGGGGAGGGGCAGATACGCAGTATTTT.

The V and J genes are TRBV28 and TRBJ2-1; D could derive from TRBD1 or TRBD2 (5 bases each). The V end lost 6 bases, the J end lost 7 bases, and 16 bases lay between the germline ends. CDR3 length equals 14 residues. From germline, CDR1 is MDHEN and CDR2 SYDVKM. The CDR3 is CASRHGGVRNEQFF. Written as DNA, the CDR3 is TGTGCCAGCAGACATGGGGGAGTAAGGAATGAGCAGTTCTTC.

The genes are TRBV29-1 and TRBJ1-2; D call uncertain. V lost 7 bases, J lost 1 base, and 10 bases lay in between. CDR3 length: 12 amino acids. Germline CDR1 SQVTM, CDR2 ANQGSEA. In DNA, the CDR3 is TGCAGCGCATCACCGGATAACTATGGCTACACCTTC. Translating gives CSASPDNYGYTF. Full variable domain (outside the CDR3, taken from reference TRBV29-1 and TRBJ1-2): SAVISQKPSRDICQRGTSLTIQCQVDSQVTMMFWYRQQPGQSLTLIATANQGSEATYESGFVIDKFPISRPNLTFSTLTVSNMSPEDSSIYLCSASPDNYGYTFGSGTRLTVV.

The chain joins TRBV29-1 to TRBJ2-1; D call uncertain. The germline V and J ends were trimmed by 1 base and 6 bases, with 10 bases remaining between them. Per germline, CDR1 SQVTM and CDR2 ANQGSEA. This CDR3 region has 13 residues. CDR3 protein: CSVEGAAPNEQFF. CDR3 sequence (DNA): TGCAGCGTTGAAGGGGCGGCCCCCAATGAGCAGTTCTTC.